A single sample gave rise to the 8 T cell receptor beta chains below, sequenced in a study of vaccination and CD4 T cells after COVID-19. Treatment: approximately nine-day PBMC culture with coronavirus spike peptide pools or control peptides (ViraFEST assay). Collection of the unexposed donor's CD4+ T cells took place before the COVID-19 pandemic (2011-2018). Their target antigens are unknown. The assay that was used to sequence DNA from cultured CD4+ T cells was the Oncomine TCR Beta short-read assay. TCRdb re-derived calls from the PCR reads in MiXCR, one entry per CDR3 protein. The table has about 6,800 distinct CDR3 sequences, around half seen once. Sequencing input: CD4+ T cells from blood, cultured in vitro. These TCRs come from a human donor in good health.

The chain recombines TRBV6-2 or TRBV6-3 with TRBJ1-2, with D possibly matching TRBD1 (5 bases). The CDR3 has 13 amino acids. With 7 bases removed from V and 9 bases from J, the gap between germline ends came to 18 bases. The V gene's germline CDR1 is MNHEY and CDR2 SVGEGT. This CDR3 reads CASTYDQGGSYTF. The CDR3 nucleotides are TGTGCCAGCACCTACGACCAGGGAGGGAGCTACACCTTC.

Only a few counts were recorded for this clonotype. The chain recombines TRBV20-1 with TRBJ2-2, with 8 bases fitting TRBD1. Per germline, CDR1 DFQATT and CDR2 SNEGSKA (reference sequence). The V gene end was trimmed by 5 bases and the J gene end by 5 bases; junction bases not matched to a gene: 7. The CDR3 is made up of 14 amino acids. CDR3 protein: CSALRTGNTGELFF. The CDR3, as DNA: TGCAGTGCTTTACGGACAGGGAATACCGGGGAGCTGTTTTTT.

The chain joins TRBV5-8 to TRBJ2-5; D not resolved. V was shortened by 3 bases and J by 5 bases, with 11 bases between the two germline ends. CDR1 is SGHTS, CDR2 YDEGEE, per germline. CDR3 length equals 13 residues. In nucleotides, the CDR3 is TGTGCCAGCAGCTGGGAACCCAAGGAGACCCAGTACTTC. It codes for CASSWEPKETQYF.

The chain recombines TRBV19 with TRBJ1-5; weak D call: TRBD1 (6 bases). Between the trimmed V and J ends, which lost 11 bases and 7 bases, there was a span of 21 bases. The V gene's germline CDR1 is LNHDA and CDR2 SQIVND (reference sequence). This CDR3 has 14 residues. CDR3 bases: TGTGCCGTAACAGGGCCCACCTTTGGGCAGCCCCAGCATTTT. Translated: CAVTGPTFGQPQHF.

This clonotype showed up just a few times. V is TRBV7-9 and J is TRBJ1-2, with D maybe TRBD1 (6 bases). The CDR3 extends over 14 amino acids. Deletions cut 5 bases from V and 5 bases from J, with 15 bases between. CDR1 and CDR2 (germline): SEHNR, FQNEAQ (reference sequence). The CDR3 is CASSHELQGYGYTF. CDR3 bases: TGTGCCAGCAGCCACGAACTACAGGGATATGGCTACACCTTC.

The chain carries TRBV6-2 or TRBV6-3 and TRBJ1-2, with D tentatively TRBD1 (6 bases). This CDR3 region has 14 residues. The germline V gene encodes CDR1 MNHEY and CDR2 SVGEGT. V was cut by 2 bases and J by 3 bases, with 10 bases left in between. The CDR3 spells CASSYGGPYYGYTF. CDR3 DNA sequence: TGTGCCAGCAGTTACGGGGGCCCTTACTATGGCTACACCTTC.

This clonotype was seen a handful of times. The chain uses TRBV6-2 or TRBV6-3 and TRBJ2-5, with D possibly matching TRBD2 (5 bases). CDR3 length: 13 residues. CDR1 is MNHEY, CDR2 SVGEGT, per germline. The V and J ends lost 3 bases and 5 bases respectively, with 10 bases between them. The CDR3 DNA sequence: TGTGCCAGCAGTTATAAACTAGGGGAGACCCAGTACTTC. It encodes CASSYKLGETQYF.

The chain joins TRBV6-1 to TRBJ1-3; D is undetermined. The CDR3 is made up of 12 amino acids. Germline CDR1 is MNHNS and CDR2 is SASEGT. Deletions cut 7 bases from V and 4 bases from J, with 8 bases between. The CDR3 region is CASIGAGNTIYF. The DNA for the CDR3 is TGTGCCAGCATAGGAGCCGGAAACACCATATATTTT.